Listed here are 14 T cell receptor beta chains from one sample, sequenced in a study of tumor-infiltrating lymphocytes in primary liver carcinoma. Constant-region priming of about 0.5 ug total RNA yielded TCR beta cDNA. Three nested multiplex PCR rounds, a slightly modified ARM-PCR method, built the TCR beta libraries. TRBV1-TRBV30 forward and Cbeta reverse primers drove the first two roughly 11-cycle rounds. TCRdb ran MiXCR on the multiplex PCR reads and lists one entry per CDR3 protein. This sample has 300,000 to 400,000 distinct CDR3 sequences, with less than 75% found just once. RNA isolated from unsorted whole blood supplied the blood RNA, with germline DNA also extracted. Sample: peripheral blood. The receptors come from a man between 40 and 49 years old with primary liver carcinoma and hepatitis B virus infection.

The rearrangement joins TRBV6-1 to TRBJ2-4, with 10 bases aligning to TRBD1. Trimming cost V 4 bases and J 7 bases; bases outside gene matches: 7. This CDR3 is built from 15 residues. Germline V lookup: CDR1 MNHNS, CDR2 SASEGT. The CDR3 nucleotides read TGTGCCAGCAGTGCCGGGACAGGGGCATGGAACATTCAGTACTTC. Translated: CASSAGTGAWNIQYF.

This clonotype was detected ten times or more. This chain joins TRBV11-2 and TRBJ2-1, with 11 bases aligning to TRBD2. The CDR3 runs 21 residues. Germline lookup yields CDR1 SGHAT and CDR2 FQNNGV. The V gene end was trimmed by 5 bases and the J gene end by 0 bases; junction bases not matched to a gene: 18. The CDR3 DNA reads TGTGCCAGCAGCCCATCGGGACTAGCGGTTAGGGTGGGGTCCTCCTACAATGAGCAGTTCTTC. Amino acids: CASSPSGLAVRVGSSYNEQFF.

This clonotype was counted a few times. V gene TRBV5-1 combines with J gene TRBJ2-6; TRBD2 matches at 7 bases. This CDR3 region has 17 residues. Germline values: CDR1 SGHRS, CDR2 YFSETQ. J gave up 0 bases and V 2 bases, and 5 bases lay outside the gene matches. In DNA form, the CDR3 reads TGCGCCAGCAGCTTAAGGGCGGGAGACTCTGGGGCCAACGTCCTGACTTTC. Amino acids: CASSLRAGDSGANVLTF.

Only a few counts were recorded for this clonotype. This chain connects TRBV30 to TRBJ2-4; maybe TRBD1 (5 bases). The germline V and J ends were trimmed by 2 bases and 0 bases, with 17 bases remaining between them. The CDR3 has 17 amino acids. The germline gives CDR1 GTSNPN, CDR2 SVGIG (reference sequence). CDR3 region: CAWSQGVGYPAKNIQYF. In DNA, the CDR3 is TGTGCCTGGAGTCAAGGGGTTGGGTATCCAGCCAAAAACATTCAGTACTTC. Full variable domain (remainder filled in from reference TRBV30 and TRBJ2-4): SQTIHQWPATLVQPVGSPLSLECTVEGTSNPNLYWYRQAAGRGLQLLFYSVGIGQISSEVPQNLSASRPQDRQFILSSKKLLLSDSGFYLCAWSQGVGYPAKNIQYFGAGTRLSVL.

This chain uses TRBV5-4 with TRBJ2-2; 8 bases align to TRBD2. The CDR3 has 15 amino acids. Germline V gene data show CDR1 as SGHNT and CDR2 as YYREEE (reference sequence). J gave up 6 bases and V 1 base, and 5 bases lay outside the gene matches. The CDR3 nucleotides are TGTGCCAGCAGCTTGAAGGTCGGGAGGGCCGGGGAGCTGTTTTTT. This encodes CASSLKVGRAGELFF.

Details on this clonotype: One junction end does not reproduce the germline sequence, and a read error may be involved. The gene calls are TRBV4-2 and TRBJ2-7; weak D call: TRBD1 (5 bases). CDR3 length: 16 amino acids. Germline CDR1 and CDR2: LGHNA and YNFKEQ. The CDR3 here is CASSQDWTTTPYEQYF. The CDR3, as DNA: TGTGCCAGCAGCCAAGATTGGACAACCACCCCCTACGAGCAATACTTC.

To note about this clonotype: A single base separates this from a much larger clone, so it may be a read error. The chain's CDR3 is CASSLVGGGKLFF. The CDR3 region has the DNA TGTGCCAGCAGTTTAGTAGGGGGCGGGAAGCTGTTTTTT. The chain combines TRBV12-3 or TRBV12-4 with TRBJ2-2, with D possibly being TRBD1 (7 bases). This CDR3 spans 13 amino acids.

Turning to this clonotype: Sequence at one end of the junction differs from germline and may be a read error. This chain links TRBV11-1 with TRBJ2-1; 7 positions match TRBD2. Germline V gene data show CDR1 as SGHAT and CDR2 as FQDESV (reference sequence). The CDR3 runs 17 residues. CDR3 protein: CASGLGLTSASFNEQFF. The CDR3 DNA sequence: TGTGCCAGCGGCTTGGGCCTTACTAGCGCCTCCTTTAATGAGCAGTTCTTC.

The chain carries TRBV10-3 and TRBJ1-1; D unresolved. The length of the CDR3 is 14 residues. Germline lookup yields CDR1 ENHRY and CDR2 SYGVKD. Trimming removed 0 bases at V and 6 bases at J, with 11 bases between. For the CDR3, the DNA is TGTGCCATCAGTGAGTCACAACTCGACGCTGAAGCTTTCTTT. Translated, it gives CAISESQLDAEAFF.

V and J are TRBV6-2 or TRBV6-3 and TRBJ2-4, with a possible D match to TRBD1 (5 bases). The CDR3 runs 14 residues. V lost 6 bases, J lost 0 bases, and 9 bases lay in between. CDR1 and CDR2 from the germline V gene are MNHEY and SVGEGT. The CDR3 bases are TGTGCCAGCAGCCTAAGGGGAGCCAAAAACATTCAGTACTTC. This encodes CASSLRGAKNIQYF.

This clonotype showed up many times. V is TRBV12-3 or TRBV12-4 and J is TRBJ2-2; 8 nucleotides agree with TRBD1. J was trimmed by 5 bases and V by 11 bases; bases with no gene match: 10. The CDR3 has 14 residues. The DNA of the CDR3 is TGTGCCGGGGGGAGACAGGGGATAACCGGGGAGCTGTTTTTT. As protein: CAGGRQGITGELFF.

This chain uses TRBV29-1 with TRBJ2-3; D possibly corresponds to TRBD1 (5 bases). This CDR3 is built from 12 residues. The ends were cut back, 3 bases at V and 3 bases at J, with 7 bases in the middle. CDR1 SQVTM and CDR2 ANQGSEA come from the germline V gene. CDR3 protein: CSVENRTDTQYF. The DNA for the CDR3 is TGCAGCGTTGAGAACAGGACAGATACGCAGTATTTT.

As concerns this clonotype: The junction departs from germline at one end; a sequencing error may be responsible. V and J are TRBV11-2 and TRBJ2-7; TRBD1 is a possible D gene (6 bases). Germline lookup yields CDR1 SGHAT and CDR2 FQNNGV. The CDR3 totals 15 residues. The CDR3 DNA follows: TGTGCCAGCAGTTTATTGGGGGCAGAGGGTTTCGAGCGGTACTTC. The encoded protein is CASSLLGAEGFERYF.

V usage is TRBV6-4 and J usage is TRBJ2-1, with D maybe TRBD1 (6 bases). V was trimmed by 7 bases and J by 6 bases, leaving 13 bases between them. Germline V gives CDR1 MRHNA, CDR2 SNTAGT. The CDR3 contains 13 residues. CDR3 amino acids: CASTAGERNEQFF. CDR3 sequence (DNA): TGTGCCAGCACAGCAGGGGAGCGCAATGAGCAGTTCTTC.